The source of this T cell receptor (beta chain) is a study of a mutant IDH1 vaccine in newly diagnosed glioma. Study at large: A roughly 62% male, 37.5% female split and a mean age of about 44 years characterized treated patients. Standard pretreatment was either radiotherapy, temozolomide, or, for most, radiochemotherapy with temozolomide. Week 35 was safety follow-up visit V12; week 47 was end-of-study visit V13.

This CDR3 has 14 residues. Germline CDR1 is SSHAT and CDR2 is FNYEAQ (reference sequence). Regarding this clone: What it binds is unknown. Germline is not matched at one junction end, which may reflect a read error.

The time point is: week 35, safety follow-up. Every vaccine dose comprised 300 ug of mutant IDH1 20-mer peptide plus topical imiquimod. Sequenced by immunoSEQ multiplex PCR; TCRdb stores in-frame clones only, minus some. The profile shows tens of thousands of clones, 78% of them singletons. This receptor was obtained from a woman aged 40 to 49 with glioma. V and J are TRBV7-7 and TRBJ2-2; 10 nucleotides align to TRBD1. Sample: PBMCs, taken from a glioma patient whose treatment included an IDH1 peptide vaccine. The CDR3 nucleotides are TGTGCTAGCAGCCGAATGACAGGGGGCGAGGAGCTGTTTTTT. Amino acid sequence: CASSRMTGGEELFF.